The TCR beta chain under discussion was sequenced for a study of cytomegalovirus exposure and HLA in healthy donors. Study as a whole: In terms of ancestry, the Caucasian-associated cluster contained about four fifths of the roughly 400 genotyped donors.

Both 60 Vbeta primers and 13 Jbeta primers went into the PCR. Assay: immunoSEQ multiplex PCR; the TCRdb copy retains only in-frame clones and omits some. The top ten clones hold around an eighth of a sample with 120,000 to 150,000 clones, 55% to 80% of them seen once. Germline V gene sequence: CDR1 SGHRS, CDR2 YFSETQ. Between the trimmed V and J ends, which lost 1 base and 5 bases, there was a span of 15 bases. The CDR3 has 15 residues. The TCR originated in a human donor in good health. The specimen was PBMCs. The gene calls are TRBV5-1 and TRBJ2-5; possible D gene TRBD2, 5 bases. CDR3 protein: CASSLFEGSSETQYF. Written as DNA, the CDR3 is TGCGCCAGCAGCTTGTTTGAAGGGAGCTCGGAGACCCAGTACTTC.